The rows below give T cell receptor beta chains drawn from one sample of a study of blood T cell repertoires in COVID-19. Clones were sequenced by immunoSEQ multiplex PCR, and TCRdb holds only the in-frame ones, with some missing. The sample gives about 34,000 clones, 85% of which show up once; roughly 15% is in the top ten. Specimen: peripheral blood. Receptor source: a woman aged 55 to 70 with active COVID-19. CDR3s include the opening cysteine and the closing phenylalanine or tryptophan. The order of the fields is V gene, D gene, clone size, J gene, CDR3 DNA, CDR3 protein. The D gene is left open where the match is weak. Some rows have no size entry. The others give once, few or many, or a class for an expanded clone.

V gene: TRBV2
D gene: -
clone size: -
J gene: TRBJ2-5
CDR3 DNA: TGTGCCAGCAGTGAGATGGCCCTAGCAGGAGAGACCCAGTACTTC
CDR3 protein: CASSEMALAGETQYF

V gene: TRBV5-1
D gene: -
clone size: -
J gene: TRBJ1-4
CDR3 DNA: TGCGCCAGCAGCCTAGGGGGAATTAACGAAAAACTGTTTTTT
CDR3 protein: CASSLGGINEKLFF

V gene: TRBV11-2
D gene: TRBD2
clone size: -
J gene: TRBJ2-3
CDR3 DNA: TGTGCCAGCAGCTTTTTGGCTAGCGGGACGCTCACAGATACGCAGTATTTT
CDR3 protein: CASSFLASGTLTDTQYF

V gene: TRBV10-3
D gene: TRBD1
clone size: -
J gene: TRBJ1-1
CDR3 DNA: TGTGCCATCAGGCCCGGACAGGGGTCGAACACTGAAGCTTTCTTT
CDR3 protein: CAIRPGQGSNTEAFF

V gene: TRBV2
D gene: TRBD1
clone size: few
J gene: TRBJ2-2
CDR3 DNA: TGTGCCAGCAGTGCGACAGGGACCACCGGGGAGCTGTTTTTT
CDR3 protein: CASSATGTTGELFF

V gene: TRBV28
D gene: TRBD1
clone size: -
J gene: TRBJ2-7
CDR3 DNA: TGTGCCAGCAGCCATGGGACAGGCAGAGAGCAGTACTTC
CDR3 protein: CASSHGTGREQYF

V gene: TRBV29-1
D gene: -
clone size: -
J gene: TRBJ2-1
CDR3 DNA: TGCAGCGTTGAGGGACTGTACTACAATGAGCAGTTCTTC
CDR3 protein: CSVEGLYYNEQFF

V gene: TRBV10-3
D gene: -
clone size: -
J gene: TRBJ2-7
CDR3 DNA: TGTGCCATCAGCGACAGTCCCTACGAGCAGTACTTC
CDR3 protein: CAISDSPYEQYF

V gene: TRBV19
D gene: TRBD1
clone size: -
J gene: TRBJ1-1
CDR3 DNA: TGTGCCACCTCCCTGGGACAGCAGAACACTGAAGCTTTCTTT
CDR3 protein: CATSLGQQNTEAFF

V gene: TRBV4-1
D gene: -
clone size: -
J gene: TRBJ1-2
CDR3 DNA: TGCGCCAGCAGCCAAGATCCACAGAACTATGGCTACACCTTC
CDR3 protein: CASSQDPQNYGYTF

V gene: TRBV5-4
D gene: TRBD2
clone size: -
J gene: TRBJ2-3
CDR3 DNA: TGTGCCAGCAGCTTGCGCGGGAGTATGGATACGCAGTATTTT
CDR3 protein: CASSLRGSMDTQYF

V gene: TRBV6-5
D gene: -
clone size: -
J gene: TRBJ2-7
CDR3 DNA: TGTGCCCGAGGGGGAGAGGGGCTCTACGAGCAGTACTTC
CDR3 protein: CARGGEGLYEQYF

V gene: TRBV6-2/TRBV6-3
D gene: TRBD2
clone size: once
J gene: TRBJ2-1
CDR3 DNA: TGTGCCAGCAGTTACGAAACCGGAGCGGGATTGGGGTACAATGAGCAGTTCTTC
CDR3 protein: CASSYETGAGLGYNEQFF

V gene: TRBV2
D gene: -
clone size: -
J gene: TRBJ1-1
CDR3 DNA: TGTGCCACAGACGGACAGAGTGAAGCTTTCTTT
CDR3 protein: CATDGQSEAFF

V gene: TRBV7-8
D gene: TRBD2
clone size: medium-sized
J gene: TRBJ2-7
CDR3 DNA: TGTGCCAGCAGCTTAGGACATGGCAGCGGGGGGAGGAGAGAGCAGTACTTC
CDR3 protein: CASSLGHGSGGRREQYF

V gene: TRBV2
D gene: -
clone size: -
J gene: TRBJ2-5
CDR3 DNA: TGTGCCAGCGGGGGACTGTGGGAAGAGACCCAGTACTTC
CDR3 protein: CASGGLWEETQYF

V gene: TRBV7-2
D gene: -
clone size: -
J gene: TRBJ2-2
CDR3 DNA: TGTGCCAGCAGCTTCATGAGTTCCACCGGGGAGCTGTTTTTT
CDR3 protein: CASSFMSSTGELFF

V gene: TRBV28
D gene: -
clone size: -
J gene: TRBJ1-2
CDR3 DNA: TGTGCCAGCAACTTCGACAGTTCTCGATATGGCTACACCTTC
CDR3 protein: CASNFDSSRYGYTF

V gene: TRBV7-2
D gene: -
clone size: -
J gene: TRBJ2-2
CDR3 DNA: TGTGCCAGCAGGCGGGACAGAAACACCGGGGAGCTGTTTTTT
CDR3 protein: CASRRDRNTGELFF

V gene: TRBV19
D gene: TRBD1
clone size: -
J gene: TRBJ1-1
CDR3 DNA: TGTGCCAGTAAATCGGTAGACAGGGTCGCTGAAGCTTTCTTT
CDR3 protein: CASKSVDRVAEAFF